A selection of T cell receptor beta chains follows, all from one sample in a study of identical twins. TCRdb reprocessed the 5' RACE reads via MiXCR and lists one record per CDR3 protein. This table has more than 1.5 million distinct CDR3 sequences, roughly a third appearing once. The sample comprised cord blood. Receptors originate from a newborn girl in good health. Both conserved end residues are part of each CDR3. The order of the fields is J gene, clone size, V gene, D gene, CDR3 length, CDR3 protein, CDR3 DNA. D genes are given only for firm matches. Clone size is shown for a subset of rows, as once, few, many or a class of expanded clone.

J: TRBJ2-5
size: NA
V: TRBV7-2
D: NA
length: 18
CDR3: CASSLSLGTVGTQETQYF
DNA: TGTGCCAGCAGCTTATCCCTCGGGACGGTTGGGACACAAGAGACCCAGTACTTC

J: TRBJ2-5
size: NA
V: TRBV7-2
D: NA
length: 12
CDR3: CAGSLFVETQYF
DNA: TGTGCCGGCAGCTTATTTGTTGAGACCCAGTACTTC

J: TRBJ2-4
size: NA
V: TRBV21-1
D: NA
length: 11
CDR3: CARRVKNIQYF
DNA: TGTGCCCGCCGAGTCAAAAACATTCAGTACTTC

J: TRBJ2-1
size: NA
V: TRBV7-2
D: NA
length: 13
CDR3: CASSGSLRDEQFF
DNA: TGTGCCAGCAGCGGATCCCTCAGAGATGAGCAGTTCTTC

J: TRBJ2-2
size: NA
V: TRBV20-1
D: NA
length: 13
CDR3: CSASDSLPGELFF
DNA: TGCAGTGCTAGTGACAGCCTTCCCGGGGAGCTGTTTTTT

J: TRBJ1-5
size: few
V: TRBV12-3/TRBV12-4
D: NA
length: 13
CDR3: CASREQSNQPQHF
DNA: TGTGCCAGCAGGGAACAGAGCAATCAGCCCCAGCATTTT

J: TRBJ2-5
size: NA
V: TRBV4-2
D: NA
length: 14
CDR3: CASSQDRAARGQYF
DNA: TGTGCCAGCAGCCAAGATAGGGCCGCCCGGGGGCAGTACTTC

J: TRBJ2-7
size: once
V: TRBV19
D: TRBD1
length: 13
CDR3: CASAPGQHYEQYF
DNA: TGTGCCAGTGCCCCGGGACAGCACTACGAGCAGTACTTC

J: TRBJ2-7
size: NA
V: TRBV12-3/TRBV12-4
D: NA
length: 14
CDR3: CASRLGLSGSEQYF
DNA: TGTGCCAGCAGATTAGGGCTTTCAGGGTCCGAGCAGTACTTC

J: TRBJ2-5
size: NA
V: TRBV14
D: NA
length: 15
CDR3: CASSQPSGRVNEQYF
DNA: TGTGCCAGCAGCCAACCCTCGGGCAGGGTCAATGAGCAGTACTTC

J: TRBJ2-1
size: few
V: TRBV12-3/TRBV12-4
D: NA
length: 15
CDR3: CASGGTGSLYNEQFF
DNA: TGTGCCAGCGGGGGGACGGGCAGTCTTTACAATGAGCAGTTCTTC

J: TRBJ2-1
size: few
V: TRBV7-9
D: NA
length: 14
CDR3: CASKVRGSYNEQFF
DNA: TGTGCCAGCAAGGTGCGGGGCTCCTACAATGAGCAGTTCTTC

J: TRBJ2-7
size: few
V: TRBV28
D: NA
length: 11
CDR3: CASSRQNEQYF
DNA: TGTGCCAGCAGTCGACAAAACGAGCAGTACTTC

J: TRBJ2-1
size: NA
V: TRBV5-6
D: NA
length: 13
CDR3: CASTLPFGGEQFF
DNA: TGTGCCAGCACCTTGCCTTTTGGAGGTGAGCAGTTCTTC

J: TRBJ2-7
size: few
V: TRBV2
D: NA
length: 16
CDR3: CASTGNPTGMPYEQYF
DNA: TGTGCCAGCACTGGGAACCCCACAGGGATGCCCTACGAGCAGTACTTC

J: TRBJ2-1
size: NA
V: TRBV20-1
D: TRBD2
length: 15
CDR3: CSARDPGLDHNEQFF
DNA: TGCAGTGCTAGGGACCCGGGACTAGACCACAATGAGCAGTTCTTC

J: TRBJ2-2
size: NA
V: TRBV5-1
D: NA
length: 14
CDR3: CASSFGPTTGELFF
DNA: TGCGCCAGCAGCTTCGGACCTACCACCGGGGAGCTGTTTTTT

J: TRBJ1-2
size: many
V: TRBV20-1
D: TRBD1
length: 13
CDR3: CSAPTGGGYGYTF
DNA: TGCAGTGCCCCGACAGGGGGCGGCTATGGCTACACCTTC

J: TRBJ2-7
size: few
V: TRBV29-1
D: TRBD1
length: 15
CDR3: CSVVRDRTFTYEQYF
DNA: TGCAGCGTTGTGAGGGACAGGACCTTTACCTACGAGCAGTACTTC

J: TRBJ2-7
size: few
V: TRBV10-2
D: TRBD1
length: 14
CDR3: CASSQTGARYEQYF
DNA: TGCGCCAGCAGTCAGACAGGGGCCAGGTACGAGCAGTACTTC

J: TRBJ2-3
size: NA
V: TRBV3-1
D: NA
length: 12
CDR3: CASSRWTDTQYF
DNA: TGTGCCAGCAGCCGGTGGACAGATACGCAGTATTTT

J: TRBJ1-2
size: many
V: TRBV28
D: NA
length: 13
CDR3: CASRGRANYGYTF
DNA: TGTGCCAGCAGGGGGAGGGCCAACTATGGCTACACCTTC

J: TRBJ1-5
size: NA
V: TRBV12-3/TRBV12-4
D: TRBD1
length: 19
CDR3: CASSLARNRGDYSNQPQHF
DNA: TGTGCCAGCAGTTTAGCGCGAAACAGGGGGGACTATAGCAATCAGCCCCAGCATTTT

J: TRBJ2-7
size: NA
V: TRBV5-1
D: TRBD1
length: 16
CDR3: CASSWGDRGTQNEQYF
DNA: TGCGCCAGCAGCTGGGGGGACAGGGGAACGCAAAATGAGCAGTACTTC

J: TRBJ2-1
size: few
V: TRBV28
D: TRBD2
length: 15
CDR3: CASSISGRVYNEQFF
DNA: TGTGCCAGCAGCATAAGCGGGAGGGTCTACAATGAGCAGTTCTTC

J: TRBJ1-1
size: NA
V: TRBV27
D: NA
length: 15
CDR3: CASSALPAGGAEAFF
DNA: TGTGCCAGCAGTGCGCTCCCCGCCGGCGGGGCTGAAGCTTTCTTT

J: TRBJ1-4
size: NA
V: TRBV16
D: TRBD1
length: 15
CDR3: CASSPGTGTNEKLFF
DNA: TGTGCCAGCAGCCCCGGGACAGGGACTAATGAAAAACTGTTTTTT

J: TRBJ1-2
size: few
V: TRBV20-1
D: NA
length: 13
CDR3: CSACSLDGYGYTF
DNA: TGCAGTGCTTGTTCCTTGGATGGCTATGGCTACACCTTC

J: TRBJ2-1
size: NA
V: TRBV14
D: NA
length: 16
CDR3: CASSQEGLGANNEQFF
DNA: TGTGCCAGCAGCCAAGAGGGGCTGGGGGCAAACAATGAGCAGTTCTTC

J: TRBJ1-2
size: many
V: TRBV12-3/TRBV12-4
D: TRBD1
length: 13
CDR3: CASSADRVYGYTF
DNA: TGTGCCAGCAGCGCAGACAGGGTCTATGGCTACACCTTC

J: TRBJ2-1
size: few
V: TRBV10-3
D: NA
length: 15
CDR3: CAISEAGGAYNEQFF
DNA: TGTGCCATCAGTGAGGCAGGGGGGGCATACAATGAGCAGTTCTTC

J: TRBJ1-1
size: few
V: TRBV4-2
D: TRBD1
length: 16
CDR3: CASSQERQGVNTEAFF
DNA: TGTGCCAGCAGCCAAGAGAGACAGGGGGTGAACACTGAAGCTTTCTTT

J: TRBJ2-3
size: few
V: TRBV10-3
D: TRBD2
length: 17
CDR3: CAISESYGLAGADTQYF
DNA: TGTGCCATCAGTGAGTCGTATGGACTAGCGGGGGCAGATACGCAGTATTTT

J: TRBJ1-4
size: NA
V: TRBV19
D: NA
length: 12
CDR3: CASSIRPEKLFF
DNA: TGTGCCAGTAGTATTCGCCCAGAAAAACTGTTTTTT

J: TRBJ2-3
size: NA
V: TRBV6-5
D: NA
length: 14
CDR3: CASSPSERRDTQYF
DNA: TGTGCCAGCAGTCCCAGCGAGAGAAGAGATACGCAGTATTTT

J: TRBJ2-3
size: once
V: TRBV7-2
D: TRBD2
length: 16
CDR3: CASSLGRTSGPDTQYF
DNA: TGTGCCAGCAGCTTAGGACGGACTAGCGGGCCAGATACGCAGTATTTT

J: TRBJ2-5
size: few
V: TRBV5-1
D: NA
length: 14
CDR3: CASLFPGKGETQYF
DNA: TGCGCCAGCTTGTTCCCGGGAAAGGGAGAGACCCAGTACTTC

J: TRBJ2-1
size: NA
V: TRBV6-5
D: NA
length: 14
CDR3: CASSYRPVRETQFF
DNA: TGTGCCAGCAGTTACCGGCCCGTTCGGGAGACCCAGTTCTTC

J: TRBJ1-5
size: NA
V: TRBV6-6
D: NA
length: 12
CDR3: CASSHNNQPQHF
DNA: TGTGCCAGCAGTCACAACAATCAGCCCCAGCATTTT

J: TRBJ2-5
size: NA
V: TRBV7-2
D: TRBD2
length: 16
CDR3: CASSLVASGLGSEQYF
DNA: TGTGCCAGCAGCTTAGTGGCTAGCGGCCTAGGAAGTGAGCAGTACTTC

J: TRBJ2-1
size: few
V: TRBV20-1
D: TRBD1
length: 14
CDR3: CSVPSGQDYNEQFF
DNA: TGCAGTGTACCTTCGGGACAGGACTACAATGAGCAGTTCTTC

J: TRBJ1-5
size: NA
V: TRBV18
D: NA
length: 14
CDR3: CASSPQGGLQPQHF
DNA: TGTGCCAGCTCACCACAGGGGGGGCTTCAGCCCCAGCATTTT

J: TRBJ2-7
size: many
V: TRBV29-1
D: NA
length: 13
CDR3: CSVEDLGNYEQYF
DNA: TGCAGCGTTGAAGATCTGGGGAACTACGAGCAGTACTTC

J: TRBJ2-6
size: few
V: TRBV5-1
D: NA
length: 19
CDR3: CASSLPQGRLISGANVLTF
DNA: TGCGCCAGCAGCTTGCCCCAGGGACGGCTCATATCTGGGGCCAACGTCCTGACTTTC

J: TRBJ1-2
size: NA
V: TRBV7-2
D: NA
length: 13
CDR3: CASSLPSGQGYTF
DNA: TGTGCCAGCAGCTTGCCCTCTGGGCAGGGCTACACCTTC

J: TRBJ2-7
size: NA
V: TRBV12-3/TRBV12-4
D: NA
length: 17
CDR3: CASSISSDFPSYNEQYF
DNA: TGTGCCAGCAGTATATCCTCCGACTTCCCCTCCTACAATGAGCAGTACTTC

J: TRBJ2-5
size: NA
V: TRBV5-4
D: NA
length: 13
CDR3: CASSLSGERPQYF
DNA: TGTGCCAGCAGCTTGTCTGGGGAAAGGCCCCAGTACTTC

J: TRBJ1-1
size: NA
V: TRBV6-5
D: TRBD1
length: 15
CDR3: CASSRQGVMNTEAFF
DNA: TGTGCCAGCAGCCGACAGGGGGTGATGAACACTGAAGCTTTCTTT

J: TRBJ2-7
size: few
V: TRBV5-1
D: TRBD2
length: 15
CDR3: CASSRREGYTYEQYF
DNA: TGCGCCAGCAGCAGGCGGGAGGGCTATACCTACGAGCAGTACTTC

J: TRBJ1-5
size: NA
V: TRBV6-5
D: NA
length: 15
CDR3: CASSYPRESNQPQHF
DNA: TGTGCCAGCAGTTACCCCAGGGAGAGCAATCAGCCCCAGCATTTT